This T cell receptor beta chain derives from a study of PD-1 blockade in classical Hodgkin lymphoma. Only in-frame clones appear in the TCRdb table, and some are missing; sequencing was by immunoSEQ multiplex PCR. Of about 29,000 clones listed, 85% are singletons. General observations from the study: The authors have not defined what causes the repertoire differences, possibly disease activity or prior therapy. While CD8+ TCR diversity did not rise significantly by C4D1, CD4+ TCR diversity did. Complete responders possessed baseline diversity comparable to newly diagnosed patients.

V lost 5 bases to trimming and J lost 4 bases, with 11 bases between them. Germline loops: CDR1 MNHEY, CDR2 SVGAGI. This CDR3 is built from 13 residues. Every patient was affected by relapse after autologous stem cell transplantation, while exposure to brentuximab vedotin was not uniform. Magnetic negative selection was used to purify CD4+ T cells from thawed PBMCs. Best responses fell into complete response, partial response or progressive disease. This clone showed up just a few times. What it recognizes is unknown. This specimen consisted of CD4+ T cells from blood, obtained at baseline. V and J are TRBV6-5 and TRBJ1-2, with a possible D match to TRBD1 (6 bases). This receptor was identified in a human donor with classical Hodgkin lymphoma. The CDR3 sequence: CASSPLTGYGYTF. As DNA, the CDR3 is TGTGCCAGCAGTCCCCTGACAGGCTATGGCTACACCTTC.